The next 25 T cell receptor beta chains were all read from a single sample in a study of Graves' ophthalmopathy and Graves' hyperthyroidism. For repertoire sequencing, the TCR beta CDR3 regions were amplified from RNA transcripts. The first-round RT-PCR employed HTBI primers together with the Qiagen OneStep RT-PCR kit. A multiplex PCR was then performed as the second round. MiXCR was run by TCRdb on the multiplex PCR reads, yielding one entry per CDR3 protein. The sample consists of hundreds of thousands of distinct CDR3 sequences, over 20% of them appearing once. The sample comprised peripheral blood. The receptors were sampled from a young woman with stable Graves' hyperthyroidism. Some clones in this sample may be carry-over from other donors' samples.

This clonotype was counted at least ten times. The V call is TRBV20-1, the J call TRBJ1-1, with D unresolved. The CDR3 length is 13 residues. Germline values: CDR1 DFQATT, CDR2 SNEGSKA (reference sequence). V lost 3 bases and J lost 0, with 8 bases in between. CDR3 coding DNA: TGCAGTGCTAGCGTCAGTTTGAACACTGAAGCTTTCTTT. Its translation is CSASVSLNTEAFF.

This clonotype was counted a few times. In DNA form, the CDR3 reads TGTGCCAGCAGTTACTCGGTCAGGGGCCAGCCCCAGCATTTT. It translates to CASSYSVRGQPQHF. The chain joins TRBV6-5 to TRBJ1-5; D may be TRBD1 (6 bases). The CDR3 sequence is 14 residues long. Germline CDR1 and CDR2: MNHEY and SVGAGI. Trimming took 0 bases from V and 7 from J, leaving 10 bases between them.

At least ten counts were recorded for this clonotype. The gene calls are TRBV5-4 and TRBJ1-2; D unresolved. CDR1 SGHNT and CDR2 YYREEE come from the germline V gene (reference sequence). This CDR3 has 14 amino acids. Trimming removed 0 bases at V and 3 bases at J, with 9 bases between. The CDR3 region has the DNA TGTGCCAGCAGCTTGGGACCGTCGGACTATGGCTACACCTTC. Translating it yields CASSLGPSDYGYTF.

This clonotype was observed at least ten times. J is TRBJ1-2 and V is TRBV6-4; D may be TRBD1 (6 bases). The CDR3 is 17 amino acids. Trimming removed 8 bases at V and 7 bases at J, with 29 bases between. Germline V lookup: CDR1 MRHNA, CDR2 SNTAGT. The DNA of the CDR3 is TGTGCCAGCTACGAGGCCGCGAGAGCTTTGACAGGTCCTGGCTACACCTTC. Its protein is CASYEAARALTGPGYTF.

The chain recombines TRBV30 with TRBJ1-1; D unclear. The CDR3 is 11 residues long. The germline gives CDR1 GTSNPN, CDR2 SVGIG (reference sequence). The V and J ends lost 1 base and 9 bases respectively, with 9 bases between them. The CDR3: CAWSGRSQAFF. CDR3 nucleotides: TGTGCCTGGAGTGGCAGGAGTCAAGCTTTCTTT.

This clonotype was seen repeatedly, ten times or more. V usage is TRBV12-3 or TRBV12-4 and J usage is TRBJ1-2; D not resolved. Trimming took 5 bases from V and 5 from J, leaving 9 bases between them. The length of the CDR3 is 12 residues. For the CDR3, the DNA is TGTGCCAGCAGTCCGAGGGAGTATGGCTACACCTTC. Protein: CASSPREYGYTF.

This clonotype appeared many times. This chain connects TRBV20-1 to TRBJ2-4; TRBD1 matches at 9 bases. Germline CDR1 and CDR2: DFQATT and SNEGSKA (reference sequence). The CDR3 contains 13 residues. V was pared by 6 bases and J by 9 bases, with 9 bases of the junction left unmatched. The CDR3 spells CSARWTGEVIQYF. DNA of the CDR3: TGCAGTGCCAGATGGACAGGGGAAGTCATTCAGTACTTC.

This clonotype came up many times. The chain recombines TRBV19 with TRBJ1-3, with D possibly TRBD1 on 6 matching bases. The CDR3 loop spans 15 amino acids. Trimming shortened V by 5 bases and J by 3 bases, and 14 bases separated the two germline ends. Germline loops: CDR1 LNHDA, CDR2 SQIVND (reference sequence). This CDR3 is CASSWNRELGNTIYF. For the CDR3, the DNA is TGTGCCAGTAGTTGGAACAGGGAACTTGGAAACACCATATATTTT.

This clonotype was detected many times. This chain links TRBV7-2 with TRBJ2-5; D gene unclear. This CDR3 spans 14 amino acids. V lost 4 bases and J 5 bases, leaving 14 bases between the germline ends. In germline, CDR1 is SGHTA, CDR2 FQGNSA. CDR3 region: CASSWGRSQETQYF. CDR3 in DNA: TGTGCCAGCAGCTGGGGTCGTTCCCAGGAGACCCAGTACTTC.

There are many counts of this clonotype. V usage is TRBV3-1 and J usage is TRBJ2-7, with D uncertain. This CDR3 contains 13 residues. Germline lookup yields CDR1 LGHDT and CDR2 YNNKEL (reference sequence). The ends were cut back, 1 base at V and 0 bases at J, with 4 bases in the middle. CDR3 in amino acids: CASSQAASYEQYF. DNA for the CDR3: TGTGCCAGCAGCCAAGCCGCCTCCTACGAGCAGTACTTC.

There are a few counts of this clonotype. V gene TRBV2 combines with J gene TRBJ2-2, with a weak D call TRBD2 (6 bases). The V and J ends lost 8 bases and 3 bases respectively, with 13 bases between them. CDR1 is SNHLY, CDR2 FYNNEI, per germline. This CDR3 contains 14 residues. Here the CDR3 DNA reads TGTGCCAGCTTGGGGGGTACGGACACCGGGGAGCTGTTTTTT. Protein: CASLGGTDTGELFF.

At least ten counts were recorded for this clonotype. The DNA of the CDR3 is TGTGCCAGCAGCCAGGGTCGGACTCTGGACTATGGCTACACCTTC. It encodes CASSQGRTLDYGYTF. This chain connects TRBV28 to TRBJ1-2; a weak D match, TRBD1 (5 bases). The CDR3 is 15 amino acids. Germline assignment: CDR1 MDHEN and CDR2 SYDVKM. The V gene lost 6 bases and the J gene lost 3 bases, with 17 bases spanning the gap.

This clonotype has a count of ten or more. V is TRBV12-3 or TRBV12-4 and J is TRBJ2-7; D ambiguous. V shed 3 bases and J shed 0 bases, with 9 bases lying between them. The CDR3 has 14 amino acids. The CDR3 region is CASSFTEGSYEQYF. CDR3 DNA sequence: TGTGCCAGCAGTTTTACAGAAGGCTCCTACGAGCAGTACTTC.

The V call is TRBV11-2, the J call TRBJ1-2, with 9 nucleotides matching TRBD1. The CDR3 loop spans 14 amino acids. Unmatched junction bases numbered 5, after V lost 1 base and J lost 8 bases. Germline-derived CDR1 and CDR2 are SGHAT and FQNNGV. CDR3 protein: CASSLAWTGEGYTF. CDR3 DNA sequence: TGTGCCAGCAGCTTAGCGTGGACAGGGGAAGGCTACACCTTC.

Ten or more counts support this clonotype. The chain employs TRBV19 and TRBJ1-1; D unresolved. Trimming stripped 3 bases from V and 6 bases from J, with 8 bases between. Germline V gives CDR1 LNHDA, CDR2 SQIVND (reference sequence). This CDR3 region has 12 residues. The chain's CDR3 is CASSMSSSEAFF. In DNA form, the CDR3 reads TGTGCCAGTAGTATGAGCAGTTCTGAAGCTTTCTTT.

The rearrangement uses TRBV11-3 and TRBJ2-7; possible D gene TRBD2, 7 bases. V dropped 3 bases and J dropped 5 bases, with 14 bases sitting between them. Germline assignment: CDR1 SGHNT and CDR2 YENEEA. The CDR3 sequence is 14 residues long. The CDR3 nucleotides read TGTGCCAGCAGCTTGGGGGGCGGGAGCCACGAGCAGTACTTC. The encoded protein is CASSLGGGSHEQYF.

This clonotype has just a few counts. CDR3 coding DNA: TGTGCCAGCAGTGACCCCAGGGCATTAGCCAAAAACATTCAGTACTTC. Translated: CASSDPRALAKNIQYF. V gene TRBV2 combines with J gene TRBJ2-4, with a possible D match to TRBD1 (5 bases). The CDR3 covers 16 residues. Trimming took 3 bases from V and 0 from J, leaving 12 bases between them. Germline loops: CDR1 SNHLY, CDR2 FYNNEI.

The V gene is TRBV7-2, the J gene TRBJ1-3; tentatively, D is TRBD1 (5 bases). Trimming removed 5 bases at V and 0 bases at J, with 11 bases between. The length of the CDR3 is 15 residues. The V gene's germline CDR1 is SGHTA and CDR2 FQGNSA. The CDR3 bases are TGTGCCAGCAGCCAGGGCACAAACTCTGGAAACACCATATATTTT. Encoded protein: CASSQGTNSGNTIYF.

The V call is TRBV7-2, the J call TRBJ2-5, with D possibly matching TRBD1 (5 bases). Germline V gives CDR1 SGHTA, CDR2 FQGNSA. V lost 2 bases and J 7 bases, leaving 17 bases between the germline ends. This CDR3 has 15 residues. The CDR3 nucleotides read TGTGCCAGCAGCTTATTTGCCGGCGACAGAGGGACCCAGTACTTC. Translated: CASSLFAGDRGTQYF.

This clonotype was seen many times. J is TRBJ2-5 and V is TRBV19, with 7 nucleotides matching TRBD2. CDR3 length: 13 residues. In germline, CDR1 is LNHDA, CDR2 SQIVND (reference sequence). Losses at the gene ends were 6 bases for V and 4 bases for J; bases not matched to a gene: 5. The CDR3 nucleotides are TGTGCCAGTAGCCGAGCGGGGATAGAGACCCAGTACTTC. Translation: CASSRAGIETQYF.

This clonotype was seen at least ten times. This sequence joins TRBV28 and TRBJ1-5, with D perhaps TRBD1 (5 bases). Germline V gene lookup returns CDR1 MDHEN and CDR2 SYDVKM. Trimming took 4 bases from V and 0 from J, leaving 13 bases between them. The CDR3 is made up of 16 amino acids. This CDR3 reads CASSWGSANSNQPQHF. In DNA, the CDR3 is TGTGCCAGCAGTTGGGGGAGTGCTAATAGCAATCAGCCCCAGCATTTT.

This clonotype has at least ten counts. The V and J genes are TRBV29-1 and TRBJ2-7, with 7 bases matching TRBD1. Germline CDR1 reads SQVTM; CDR2 reads ANQGSEA. Trimming took 3 bases from V and 2 from J; bases not matched to a gene: 4. CDR3 length: 13 amino acids. The CDR3 spells CSVEGQQTYEQYF. The CDR3 DNA sequence: TGCAGCGTTGAGGGACAGCAGACCTACGAGCAGTACTTC.

This chain links TRBV4-1 with TRBJ2-7; TRBD2 is a possible D gene (5 bases). Germline CDR1 MGHRA, CDR2 YSYEKL. The CDR3 has 14 residues. V gave up 1 base and J gave up 3 bases, with 10 bases separating them. CDR3: CASSQVIRGYEQYF. The CDR3, as DNA: TGCGCCAGCAGCCAAGTGATACGGGGCTACGAGCAGTACTTC.

This clonotype was recorded many times. This rearrangement joins TRBV6-1 to TRBJ1-2; D is uncertain. V was shortened by 6 bases and J by 2 bases, with 16 bases between the two germline ends. The CDR3 length is 15 residues. Germline V gene sequence: CDR1 MNHNS, CDR2 SASEGT. The CDR3 sequence: CASSTSSPVNYGYTF. The CDR3 DNA sequence: TGTGCCAGCAGCACCTCCAGTCCGGTAAACTATGGCTACACCTTC.

This chain uses TRBV6-5 with TRBJ1-5; D ambiguous. Trimming left V 4 bases short and J 9 bases short, with 13 bases between. The germline CDR1 and CDR2 sequences are MNHEY and SVGAGI. The CDR3 loop spans 13 amino acids. The DNA of the CDR3 is TGTGCCAGCAGTTCCCAGCCGGCTTTGCCCCAGCATTTT. Amino acid sequence: CASSSQPALPQHF.